A single TCR beta chain is shown here with its context. The data were obtained in a study of blood T cell repertoires in COVID-19. This CDR3 spans 15 amino acids. After removal of 3 bases from V and 4 bases from J, the junction contained 9 bases not matched to a gene. Germline CDR1 and CDR2: GTSNPN and SVGIG (reference sequence). This table comes from immunoSEQ multiplex PCR, and its TCRdb copy is limited to in-frame clones, with some not included. The data show more than 85,000 clones, with more than 85% seen just once and 0.97% held by the top ten. Sequenced sample: peripheral blood. The V and J genes are TRBV30 and TRBJ2-3; 8 bases match TRBD1. This receptor was taken from a man in his 60s with acute or convalescent COVID-19. CDR3: CAWRRGAGGADTQYF. Written as DNA, the CDR3 is TGTGCCTGGAGAAGGGGGGCAGGGGGCGCAGATACGCAGTATTTT.